This T cell receptor (beta chain) was sequenced during a study of T-cell reconstitution after alpha-beta-depleted transplantation in children. The study's findings and limits: Surviving recipient T cells and thymic progenitors underlay high day-60 TCRbeta diversity in some patients.

To note about this clonotype: What it binds is not known.

The germline V gene encodes CDR1 SGHRS and CDR2 YFSETQ. This CDR3 has 16 residues. V was pared by 0 bases and J by 2 bases, with 11 bases between. The authors prepared the TCRbeta library with unique molecular identifiers. TCRdb independently ran MiXCR on the PCR reads; one entry per CDR3 protein. The sample consists of about 300,000 distinct CDR3 sequences, 10% of them appearing once. This clonotype originated in a boy less than two years old with acute myeloid leukemia, due to receive a stem cell transplant. The material was PBMCs, obtained before TCRalphabeta/CD19-depleted stem cell transplant. The rearrangement uses TRBV5-1 and TRBJ2-2; D is ambiguous. As DNA, the CDR3 is TGCGCCAGCAGCTTGGTGTTTGGTCCCAACACCGGGGAGCTGTTTTTT. It specifies CASSLVFGPNTGELFF.